The 18 T cell receptor beta chains given below trace back to one sample, sequenced in a study of technical replicates of blood from a handful of donors. Sequencing used immunoSEQ multiplex PCR; TCRdb keeps in-frame clones, though not all of them. Here the sample spans some 98,000 clones, 95% being singletons. Material: T cells isolated from PBMCs. These receptors came from a human donor in good health.

The V call is TRBV2, the J call TRBJ2-7, with D perhaps TRBD1 (7 bases). V was cut by 8 bases and J by 4 bases, with 18 bases left in between. Germline assignment: CDR1 SNHLY and CDR2 FYNNEI. The CDR3 runs 14 residues. The CDR3 protein is CASSWGDSRYEQYF. The DNA of the CDR3 is TGTGCCAGCTCCTGGGGGGACAGCAGATACGAGCAGTACTTC.

The chain links TRBV6-5 to TRBJ2-1; D perhaps matches TRBD1 (5 bases). The length of the CDR3 is 15 residues. V lost 6 bases and J 7 bases, leaving 19 bases between the germline ends. Germline CDR1 reads MNHEY; CDR2 reads SVGAGI. Written as DNA, the CDR3 is TGTGCCAGCAGGCGGACATCCACCTCTATTAATGAGCAGTTCTTC. Residues: CASRRTSTSINEQFF.

The V and J genes are TRBV18 and TRBJ1-1; maybe TRBD1 (5 bases). This CDR3 is 14 amino acids long. Germline values: CDR1 KGHSH, CDR2 LQKENI. Trimming removed 2 bases from V and 1 base from J, with 8 bases in between. This chain's CDR3 is CASSPGTGNTEAFF. DNA for the CDR3: TGTGCCAGCTCACCAGGTACAGGGAACACTGAAGCTTTCTTT.

The chain combines TRBV5-1 with TRBJ1-4; D ambiguous. Germline V gene sequence: CDR1 SGHRS, CDR2 YFSETQ. The V end lost 1 base, the J end lost 0 bases, and 7 bases lay between the germline ends. This CDR3 is 15 amino acids long. CDR3 sequence reads: CASSLLSPTNEKLFF. The DNA for the CDR3 is TGCGCCAGCAGCTTGTTATCTCCAACTAATGAAAAACTGTTTTTT.

The rearrangement joins TRBV6-5 to TRBJ1-1; TRBD1 matches at 7 bases. Germline CDR1 reads MNHEY; CDR2 reads SVGAGI. Trimming at V came to 7 bases and at J to 4 bases, leaving 9 bases not matched to a gene. The CDR3 spans 14 residues. Written as DNA, the CDR3 is TGTGCCAGCAACGACAGGGTCGTTGGCACTGAAGCTTTCTTT. Amino acids: CASNDRVVGTEAFF.

V usage is TRBV15 and J usage is TRBJ2-7; 7 positions agree with TRBD2. The CDR3 consists of 13 residues. CDR1 is LNHNV, CDR2 YYDKDF, per germline (reference sequence). With 0 bases clipped from V and 8 bases from J, the junction kept 4 bases outside the gene matches. The CDR3 coding sequence is TGTGCCACCAGCAGAGATGGAGCGGGGAAGCAGTACTTC. Its protein is CATSRDGAGKQYF.

The gene calls are TRBV5-1 and TRBJ1-1; a weak D match, TRBD1 (6 bases). The V and J ends lost 2 bases and 7 bases respectively, with 18 bases between them. The germline CDR1 and CDR2 sequences are SGHRS and YFSETQ. This CDR3 has 15 residues. The CDR3 DNA reads as TGCGCCAGCAGCTTAAACACAGGGCTTACGAATGAAGCTTTCTTT. Translating it yields CASSLNTGLTNEAFF.

The chain links TRBV6-1 to TRBJ1-6; tentative D call: TRBD1 (5 bases). Trimming removed 1 base at V and 7 bases at J, with 11 bases between. The CDR3 totals 15 residues. The germline gives CDR1 MNHNS, CDR2 SASEGT. CDR3 amino acids: CASSEEGKGNSPLHF. The CDR3 DNA reads TGTGCCAGCAGTGAAGAAGGGAAGGGGAATTCACCCCTCCACTTT.

The chain is built from TRBV2 and TRBJ1-1, with TRBD1 matching over 8 bases. Trimming cost V 6 bases and J 4 bases; bases outside gene matches: 4. Germline V gene data show CDR1 as SNHLY and CDR2 as FYNNEI. The CDR3 loop spans 13 amino acids. This CDR3 is CASREQGVTEAFF. For the CDR3, the DNA is TGTGCCAGCAGGGAACAGGGGGTCACTGAAGCTTTCTTT.

This clone was detected only once. The chain combines TRBV5-1 with TRBJ2-1, with 11 bases that match TRBD2. V lost 6 bases and J lost 5; bases outside the gene matches: 4. The germline V gene encodes CDR1 SGHRS and CDR2 YFSETQ. This CDR3 region has 14 residues. The CDR3 nucleotides read TGCGCCAGCAAACGACTAGCGGGAAACAATGAGCAGTTCTTC. As protein: CASKRLAGNNEQFF.

The rearrangement uses TRBV29-1 and TRBJ1-1; no clear D gene. Trimming shortened V by 4 bases and J by 0 bases, and 15 bases separated the two germline ends. The CDR3 has 15 residues. Germline V gives CDR1 SQVTM, CDR2 ANQGSEA. CDR3 sequence (DNA): TGCAGCGTTGCGGGATCGGGCGGTATGAACACTGAAGCTTTCTTT. This encodes CSVAGSGGMNTEAFF. Full variable domain (missing parts from reference TRBV29-1 and TRBJ1-1): SAVISQKPSRDICQRGTSLTIQCQVDSQVTMMFWYRQQPGQSLTLIATANQGSEATYESGFVIDKFPISRPNLTFSTLTVSNMSPEDSSIYLCSVAGSGGMNTEAFFGQGTRLTVV.

This sequence joins TRBV5-1 and TRBJ2-4; perhaps TRBD1 as D (6 bases). Trimming took off 1 base at V and 7 bases at J, with 21 bases between the two ends. CDR3 length equals 17 residues. Germline V CDR1 and CDR2: SGHRS, YFSETQ. CDR3: CASSLYGQPNSGNIQYF. The CDR3, as DNA: TGCGCCAGCAGCTTGTATGGACAGCCCAACTCCGGGAACATTCAGTACTTC.

The V call is TRBV11-3, the J call TRBJ2-2; no clear D. Germline lookup yields CDR1 SGHNT and CDR2 YENEEA. Trimming removed 0 bases at V and 3 bases at J, with 8 bases between. The CDR3 runs 15 residues. CDR3 nucleotides: TGTGCCAGCAGCTTAGACTTTCCGGACACCGGGGAGCTGTTTTTT. Translation gives CASSLDFPDTGELFF.

This chain connects TRBV29-1 to TRBJ1-2; tentatively, D is TRBD1 (5 bases). CDR1 is SQVTM, CDR2 ANQGSEA, per germline. This CDR3 spans 12 amino acids. V was pared by 4 bases and J by 6 bases, with 12 bases between. DNA for the CDR3: TGCAGCGTTGGGGGGGGGAACCATGGCTACACCTTC. Its protein product is CSVGGGNHGYTF.

The J gene is TRBJ2-2, the V gene TRBV19; TRBD2 aligns across 7 bases. The CDR3 runs 15 residues. J gave up 5 bases and V 3 bases, and 6 bases lay outside the gene matches. Germline CDR1 LNHDA, CDR2 SQIVND (reference sequence). CDR3: CASSIYPGGTGELFF. The DNA for the CDR3 is TGTGCCAGTAGTATTTACCCGGGAGGTACCGGGGAGCTGTTTTTT.

The chain has TRBV7-2 and TRBJ2-7, with a weak D call TRBD2 (6 bases). Germline CDR1 reads SGHTA; CDR2 reads FQGNSA. The CDR3 sequence is 13 residues long. V was shortened by 5 bases and J by 4 bases, with 12 bases between the two germline ends. This chain's CDR3 is CASSKVGTYEQYF. The DNA for the CDR3 is TGTGCCAGCAGCAAAGTCGGGACTTACGAGCAGTACTTC. The variable domain in full, completed from reference TRBV7-2 and TRBJ2-7, reads GAGVSQSPSNKVTEKGKDVELRCDPISGHTALYWYRQSLGQGLEFLIYFQGNSAPDKSGLPSDRFSAERTGGSVSTLTIQRTQQEDSAVYLCASSKVGTYEQYFGPGTRLTVT.

The CDR3 loop reads CASLQQGYGANVLTF. The DNA of the CDR3 is TGTGCCAGCTTACAACAGGGGTACGGGGCCAACGTCCTGACTTTC. The rearrangement uses TRBV9 and TRBJ2-6; 7 positions agree with TRBD1. The V gene's germline CDR1 is SGDLS and CDR2 YYNGEE. This CDR3 comprises 15 residues. J gave up 4 bases and V 7 bases, and 8 bases lay outside the gene matches.

This sequence joins TRBV19 and TRBJ2-7; TRBD1 matches 8 bases. Germline V CDR1 and CDR2: LNHDA, SQIVND (reference sequence). This CDR3 contains 19 residues. V dropped 6 bases and J dropped 5; count of bases not matched to a gene: 24. CDR3 coding DNA: TGTGCCAGTAGCAGATCGGGGGCCGTTGTGACAGGGGTTCGTAACGAGCAGTACTTC. It codes for CASSRSGAVVTGVRNEQYF.